The entry that follows covers one T cell receptor beta chain sequence. This clone was recorded once. Its antigen is still unknown. Base qualities are not at hand, and no much larger clone is one base apart. This record belongs to a study of blood T cell repertoires in COVID-19 (TCRdb year 2020). Turning to the overall study: The collaborator samples originated in the United States, Italy and Spain and spanned the acute and convalescent phases of COVID-19. Where HLA class I and class II types were available, the types were taken from metadata supplied by the sample provider, not from assay-based typing. The samples were drawn from the first 160 participants of the ongoing ImmuneRACE study and from 1,254 subjects provided by 6 global collaborators. The repertoires were released in a freely available public database meant as a resource for research on the immune response to SARS-CoV-2. Sample metadata almost always included a de-identified subject ID, COVID-19 status, age in years and sex. Deeply sampled blood TCRbeta repertoires from subjects exposed to, actively infected with, or recovered from COVID-19 were included in the dataset. The material from the prospective study consisted of cDNA or gDNA derived from T cells, B-cell-depleted T cells, or PBMCs. What the study reported, not specific to this receptor: How much clinical and demographic metadata was included differed by source and by participant, and the metadata was provided uncurated.

The germline V gene provides CDR1 SNHLY and CDR2 FYNNEI. Between the V and J ends, shortened by 6 bases and 0 bases respectively, the junction contains 27 bases. From its cysteine to its phenylalanine, the CDR3 spans 20 amino acids. The only DNA kept is the CDR3, 60 bases in frame from the first base. Samples from volunteer blood donors who had recovered from COVID-19 were contributed by a second Seattle source. Whole blood was collected in K2EDTA tubes by collaborating institutions according to the institutions' own protocols. For TCRbeta analysis, collaborators shipped samples in one of three forms: frozen whole blood, isolated PBMCs, or DNA extracted from either of those sample types. TCRbeta CDR3 regions were amplified from genomic DNA using the immunoSEQ Assay, a bias-controlled multiplex PCR. In the original analysis: Within the assay, amplification of reference gene primers was used to estimate how many nucleated cells each sample contained. To quantify the absolute abundance of each unique TCRbeta CDR3 rearrangement, sequence reads were collapsed and filtered. Productive Simpson clonality was computed per sample as the square root of Simpson's diversity index over productive rearrangements. As stored in TCRdb, this immuneACCESS dataset retains in-frame rearrangements with V and J assigned. A fraction of the clones does not appear; measured against another copy, unresolved V genes explain less than half of the discrepancy, and the remainder lacks a known reason. D and trimming were read from the DNA, whereas the V and J calls and clone size are those reported in that table. The sample table holds fewer than 200,000 clones, of which about 83% were seen once. The ten biggest clones cover 0.88% of the sample.

The sequence came from a woman aged 18-29 years who had recovered from COVID-19. The rearranged chain carries TRBV2 and TRBJ2-1; the D gene is possibly TRBD1, with 6 bases matching. Source material: peripheral blood. The sequence in DNA is TGTGCCAGCAGCCGACGAGGGGCAGGGGTGGGGCCTAGCTCCTACAATGAGCAGTTCTTC. This encodes CASSRRGAGVGPSSYNEQFF.